This is a list of T cell receptor beta chains from one sample in a study of cytomegalovirus exposure and HLA in healthy donors. Clones were read by immunoSEQ multiplex PCR, and TCRdb kept only the in-frame ones, dropping some. Of around 140,000 clones in the sample, roughly three quarters were seen once. Material: PBMCs. The receptors were gathered from a male donor in good health and CMV-seronegative. CDR3s include the opening cysteine and the closing phenylalanine or tryptophan. A D gene is named only where the DNA matches it firmly. Clone size is given for some rows only: seen once, a few or many times, or a class if the clone is expanded.

J: TRBJ1-5
D: TRBD1
V: TRBV5-1
size: .
CDR3: CASSMGTGDNQPQHF
DNA: TGCGCCAGCAGCATGGGGACAGGGGACAATCAGCCCCAGCATTTT

J: TRBJ1-1
D: .
V: TRBV2
size: .
CDR3: CASNLGQNTEAFF
DNA: TGTGCCAGCAACCTCGGACAGAACACTGAAGCTTTCTTT

J: TRBJ1-1
D: .
V: TRBV5-1
size: .
CDR3: CASSLGSGESPEAFF
DNA: TGCGCCAGCAGCCTGGGCTCAGGTGAATCCCCTGAAGCTTTCTTT

J: TRBJ2-3
D: TRBD1
V: TRBV29-1
size: .
CDR3: CSVDGTGSTDTQYF
DNA: TGCAGCGTTGACGGGACAGGGTCCACAGATACGCAGTATTTT

J: TRBJ2-1
D: TRBD2
V: TRBV6-5
size: .
CDR3: CASSYSGRGLNEQFF
DNA: TGTGCCAGCAGTTACTCAGGGCGGGGGTTGAATGAGCAGTTCTTC

J: TRBJ2-5
D: .
V: TRBV11-2
size: .
CDR3: CASSLDHGAAETQYF
DNA: TGTGCCAGCAGCTTAGATCATGGGGCCGCAGAGACCCAGTACTTC

J: TRBJ1-3
D: .
V: TRBV6-6
size: .
CDR3: CASSYSPTGSGNTIYF
DNA: TGTGCCAGCAGTTACTCCCCCACAGGGTCTGGAAACACCATATATTTT

J: TRBJ1-2
D: TRBD1
V: TRBV5-1
size: once
CDR3: CASSLGLSGQGIAYTF
DNA: TGCGCCAGCAGCTTGGGCCTGTCGGGACAGGGTATTGCCTACACCTTC

J: TRBJ2-3
D: TRBD2
V: TRBV7-9
size: .
CDR3: CASTIAGATDTQYF
DNA: TGTGCCAGTACCATAGCGGGGGCCACAGATACGCAGTATTTT

J: TRBJ1-5
D: .
V: TRBV9
size: .
CDR3: CASSPTGEQPQHF
DNA: TGTGCCAGCAGCCCTACGGGGGAGCAGCCCCAGCATTTT

J: TRBJ1-4
D: TRBD1
V: TRBV30
size: few
CDR3: CAWSLPRQGLGNEKLFF
DNA: TGTGCCTGGAGCCTTCCCCGACAGGGGTTGGGTAATGAAAAACTGTTTTTT

J: TRBJ2-7
D: .
V: TRBV5-6
size: .
CDR3: CASSLVAAASYEQYF
DNA: TGTGCCAGCAGCTTGGTAGCCGCAGCCTCCTACGAGCAGTACTTC

J: TRBJ1-1
D: .
V: TRBV6-5
size: .
CDR3: CASKEAGDTEAFF
DNA: TGTGCCAGCAAAGAGGCGGGGGACACTGAAGCTTTCTTT

J: TRBJ2-7
D: TRBD2
V: TRBV18
size: .
CDR3: CASSPPGGGYEQYF
DNA: TGTGCCAGCTCACCACCCGGCGGGGGGTACGAGCAGTACTTC

J: TRBJ2-5
D: TRBD1
V: TRBV19
size: .
CDR3: CASSPGTGVETQYF
DNA: TGTGCCAGTAGTCCCGGGACAGGGGTTGAGACCCAGTACTTC

J: TRBJ2-5
D: TRBD2
V: TRBV5-6
size: .
CDR3: CASSSLGLAGGGETQYF
DNA: TGTGCCAGCAGCTCCCTGGGACTAGCGGGGGGCGGAGAGACCCAGTACTTC

J: TRBJ1-3
D: .
V: TRBV4-2
size: .
CDR3: CASSQDGTGSIGNTIYF
DNA: TGTGCCAGCAGCCAAGACGGTACAGGCAGTATCGGAAACACCATATATTTT

J: TRBJ2-6
D: .
V: TRBV6-6
size: .
CDR3: CASSPAQAGANVLTF
DNA: TGTGCCAGCAGTCCCGCTCAGGCTGGGGCCAACGTCCTGACTTTC

J: TRBJ2-1
D: TRBD2
V: TRBV5-4
size: .
CDR3: CASSFRTSGGPYNEQFF
DNA: TGTGCCAGCAGCTTCAGGACTAGCGGGGGGCCCTACAATGAGCAGTTCTTC

J: TRBJ2-3
D: .
V: TRBV5-1
size: .
CDR3: CASYTDTQYF
DNA: TGCGCCAGTTACACAGATACGCAGTATTTT

J: TRBJ2-6
D: TRBD1
V: TRBV4-3
size: .
CDR3: CASSQDRDRSSGANVLTF
DNA: TGCGCCAGCAGCCAAGATCGGGACAGAAGCTCTGGGGCCAACGTCCTGACTTTC

J: TRBJ1-1
D: TRBD1
V: TRBV19
size: few
CDR3: CASSGGQLNTEAFF
DNA: TGTGCCAGTAGTGGGGGACAGTTGAACACTGAAGCTTTCTTT

J: TRBJ2-2
D: .
V: TRBV30
size: .
CDR3: CAWSQSRGGPTGELFF
DNA: TGTGCCTGGAGTCAATCAAGGGGGGGGCCGACCGGGGAGCTGTTTTTT

J: TRBJ2-2
D: .
V: TRBV7-2
size: .
CDR3: CASSSKGTANTGELFF
DNA: TGTGCCAGCAGCTCCAAGGGGACTGCCAACACCGGGGAGCTGTTTTTT

J: TRBJ2-7
D: .
V: TRBV28
size: .
CDR3: CASSPGGGVYEQYF
DNA: TGTGCCAGCAGTCCCGGTGGAGGGGTCTACGAGCAGTACTTC

J: TRBJ2-2
D: .
V: TRBV7-9
size: .
CDR3: CASSLVGRGLNTGELFF
DNA: TGTGCCAGCAGCTTAGTCGGCAGAGGGCTGAACACCGGGGAGCTGTTTTTT

J: TRBJ1-1
D: .
V: TRBV10-2
size: few
CDR3: CASSRPDSTEAFF
DNA: TGCGCCAGCAGTCGTCCGGACAGCACTGAAGCTTTCTTT

J: TRBJ2-1
D: TRBD2
V: TRBV4-1
size: .
CDR3: CASSLLTSGGAGEQFF
DNA: TGCGCCAGCAGCCTCCTTACTAGCGGGGGGGCCGGTGAGCAGTTCTTC

J: TRBJ1-5
D: TRBD1
V: TRBV27
size: .
CDR3: CASSSDRVQPQHF
DNA: TGTGCCAGCAGTTCCGACAGGGTCCAGCCCCAGCATTTT

J: TRBJ1-6
D: .
V: TRBV2
size: .
CDR3: CASLRGGTSYNSPLHF
DNA: TGTGCCAGCTTAAGGGGGGGCACCTCCTATAATTCACCCCTCCACTTT

J: TRBJ1-2
D: .
V: TRBV7-2
size: .
CDR3: CASSLGQINNYGYTF
DNA: TGTGCCAGCAGCTTAGGGCAGATAAATAACTATGGCTACACCTTC

J: TRBJ1-6
D: .
V: TRBV23-1
size: .
CDR3: CASSHGGLDSPLHF
DNA: TGCGCCAGCAGTCACGGGGGGCTCGATTCACCCCTCCACTTT

J: TRBJ2-1
D: TRBD2
V: TRBV15
size: once
CDR3: CAATSGYNEQFF
DNA: TGTGCCGCCACTAGCGGCTACAATGAGCAGTTCTTC

J: TRBJ1-2
D: .
V: TRBV30
size: .
CDR3: CAWQDRGNYGYTF
DNA: TGTGCCTGGCAAGACAGAGGTAACTATGGCTACACCTTC

J: TRBJ1-4
D: .
V: TRBV18
size: .
CDR3: CASSPGQVATNEKLFF
DNA: TGTGCCAGCTCACCGGGACAAGTAGCAACTAATGAAAAACTGTTTTTT

J: TRBJ2-7
D: .
V: TRBV7-9
size: .
CDR3: CASSSGLNREYYEQYF
DNA: TGTGCCAGCAGCTCGGGCCTAAACCGGGAATACTACGAGCAGTACTTC

J: TRBJ2-7
D: .
V: TRBV9
size: .
CDR3: CASSAGVEQYF
DNA: TGTGCCAGCAGCGCGGGGGTTGAGCAGTACTTC

J: TRBJ1-5
D: TRBD1
V: TRBV5-1
size: .
CDR3: CASSSFGTDSNQPQHF
DNA: TGCGCCAGCAGCTCCTTTGGGACAGATAGCAATCAGCCCCAGCATTTT

J: TRBJ2-3
D: TRBD2
V: TRBV9
size: .
CDR3: CASSGRGEFPDTQYF
DNA: TGTGCCAGCAGCGGACGGGGGGAATTCCCAGATACGCAGTATTTT

J: TRBJ1-2
D: .
V: TRBV5-1
size: .
CDR3: CASSFREGEPNYGYTF
DNA: TGCGCCAGCAGCTTTAGGGAGGGGGAGCCCAACTATGGCTACACCTTC

J: TRBJ1-6
D: TRBD1
V: TRBV27
size: .
CDR3: CASSFTGGGGQGFPLHF
DNA: TGTGCCAGCAGTTTTACTGGGGGGGGCGGACAGGGGTTCCCCCTCCACTTT

J: TRBJ2-1
D: TRBD1
V: TRBV18
size: .
CDR3: CASSQTGGSVDEQFF
DNA: TGTGCCAGCTCGCAAACAGGGGGCTCGGTTGATGAGCAGTTCTTC

J: TRBJ1-4
D: TRBD1
V: TRBV4-3
size: .
CDR3: CASSQDWSGGEKLFF
DNA: TGCGCCAGCAGCCAAGATTGGTCAGGGGGTGAAAAACTGTTTTTT

J: TRBJ1-1
D: .
V: TRBV5-1
size: few
CDR3: CASSPEPGGLTEAFF
DNA: TGCGCCAGCAGCCCCGAGCCGGGGGGGCTGACTGAAGCTTTCTTT

J: TRBJ2-3
D: .
V: TRBV9
size: .
CDR3: CASSVKGSGTDTQYF
DNA: TGTGCCAGCAGCGTCAAAGGTAGCGGCACAGATACGCAGTATTTT